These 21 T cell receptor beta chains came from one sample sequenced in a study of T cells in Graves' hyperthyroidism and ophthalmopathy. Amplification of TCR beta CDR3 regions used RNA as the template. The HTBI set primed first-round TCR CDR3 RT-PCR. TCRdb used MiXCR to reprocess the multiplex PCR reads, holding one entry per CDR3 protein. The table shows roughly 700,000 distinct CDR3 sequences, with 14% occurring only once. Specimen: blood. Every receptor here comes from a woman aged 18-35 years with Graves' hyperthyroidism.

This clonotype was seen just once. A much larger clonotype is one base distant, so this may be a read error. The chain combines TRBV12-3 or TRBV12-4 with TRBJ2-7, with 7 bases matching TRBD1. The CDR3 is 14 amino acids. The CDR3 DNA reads TGTGCCAGCAGACCCGGGACAGTAGCCTACGAGCATTACTTC. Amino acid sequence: CASRPGTVAYEHYF.

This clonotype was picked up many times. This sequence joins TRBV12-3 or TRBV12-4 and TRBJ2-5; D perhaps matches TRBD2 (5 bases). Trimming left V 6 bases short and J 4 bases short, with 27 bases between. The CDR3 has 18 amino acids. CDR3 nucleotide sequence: TGTGCCAGCAGACCCCGCGGAGGCGGAGGAAGGGTGAGAGAGACCCAGTACTTC. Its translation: CASRPRGGGGRVRETQYF.

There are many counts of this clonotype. In DNA form, the CDR3 reads TGTGCCAGCAGCCCTCGACAGGGCGGCTATGGCTACACCTTC. It encodes CASSPRQGGYGYTF. V gene TRBV3-1 combines with J gene TRBJ1-2, with TRBD1 identical over 7 bases. The CDR3 covers 14 residues. J gave up 4 bases and V 4 bases, and 6 bases lay outside the gene matches. From germline, CDR1 is LGHDT and CDR2 YNNKEL (reference sequence).

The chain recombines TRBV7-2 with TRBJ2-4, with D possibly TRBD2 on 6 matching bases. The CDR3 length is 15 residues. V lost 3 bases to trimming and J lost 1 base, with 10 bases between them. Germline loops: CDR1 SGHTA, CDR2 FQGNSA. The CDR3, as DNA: TGTGCCAGCAGCTTCGGGGGAATGGCCAAAAACATTCAGTACTTC. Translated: CASSFGGMAKNIQYF.

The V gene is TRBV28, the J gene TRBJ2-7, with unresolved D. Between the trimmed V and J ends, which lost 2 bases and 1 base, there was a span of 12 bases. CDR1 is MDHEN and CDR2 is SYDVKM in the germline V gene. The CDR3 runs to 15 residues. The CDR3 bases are TGTGCCAGCAGTTTAGAAGGTCCGCAGTCCTACGAGCAGTACTTC. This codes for CASSLEGPQSYEQYF. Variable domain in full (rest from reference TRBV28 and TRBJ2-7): DVKVTQSSRYLVKRTGEKVFLECVQDMDHENMFWYRQDPGLGLRLIYFSYDVKMKEKGDIPEGYSVSREKKERFSLILESASTNQTSMYLCASSLEGPQSYEQYFGPGTRLTVT.

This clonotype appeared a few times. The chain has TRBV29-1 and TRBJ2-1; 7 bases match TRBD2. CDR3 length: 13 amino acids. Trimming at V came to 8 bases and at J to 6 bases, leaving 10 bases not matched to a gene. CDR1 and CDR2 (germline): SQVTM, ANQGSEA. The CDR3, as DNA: TGCAGCTGTCTTGGGGGGGTCGTCAATGAGCAGTTCTTC. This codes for CSCLGGVVNEQFF.

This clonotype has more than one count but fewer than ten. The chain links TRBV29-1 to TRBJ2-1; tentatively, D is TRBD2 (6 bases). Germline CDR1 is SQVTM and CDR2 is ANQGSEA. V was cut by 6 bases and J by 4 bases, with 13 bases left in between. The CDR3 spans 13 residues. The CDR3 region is CSVKGGVYNEQFF. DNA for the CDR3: TGCAGCGTAAAAGGAGGGGTTTACAATGAGCAGTTCTTC.

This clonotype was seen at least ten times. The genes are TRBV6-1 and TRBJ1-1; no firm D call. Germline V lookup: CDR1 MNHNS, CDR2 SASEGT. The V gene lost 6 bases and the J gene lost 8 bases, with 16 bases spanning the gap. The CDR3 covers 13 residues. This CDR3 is CASRDTRVLEAFF. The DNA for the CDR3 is TGTGCCAGCAGAGACACGCGGGTCTTGGAAGCTTTCTTT.

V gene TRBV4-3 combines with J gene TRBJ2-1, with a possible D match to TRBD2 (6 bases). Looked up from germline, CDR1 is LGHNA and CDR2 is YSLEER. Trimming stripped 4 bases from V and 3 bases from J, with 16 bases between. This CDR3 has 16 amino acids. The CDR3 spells CASSLVGSGDYNEQFF. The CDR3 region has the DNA TGCGCCAGCAGCCTGGTCGGGAGTGGGGACTACAATGAGCAGTTCTTC.

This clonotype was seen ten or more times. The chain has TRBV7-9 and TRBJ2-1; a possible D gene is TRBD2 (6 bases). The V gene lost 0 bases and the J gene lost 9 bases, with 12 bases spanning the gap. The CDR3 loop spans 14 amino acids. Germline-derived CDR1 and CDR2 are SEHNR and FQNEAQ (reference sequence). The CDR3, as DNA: TGTGCCAGCAGCTTAGCGGGGGACTCCGGTGAGCAGTTCTTC. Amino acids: CASSLAGDSGEQFF.

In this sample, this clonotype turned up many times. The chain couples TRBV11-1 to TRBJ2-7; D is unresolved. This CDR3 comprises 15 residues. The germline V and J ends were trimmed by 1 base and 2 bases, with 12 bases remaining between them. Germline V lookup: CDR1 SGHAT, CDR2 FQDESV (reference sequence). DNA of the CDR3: TGTGCCAGCAGCTTAGACGACCGACTTCCCTACGAGCAGTACTTC. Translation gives CASSLDDRLPYEQYF.

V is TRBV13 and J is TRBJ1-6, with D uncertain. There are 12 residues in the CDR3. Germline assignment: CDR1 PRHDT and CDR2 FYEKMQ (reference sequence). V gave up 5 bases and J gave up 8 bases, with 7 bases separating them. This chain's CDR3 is CASSQAYSPLHF. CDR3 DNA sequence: TGTGCCAGCAGCCAAGCTTATTCACCCCTCCACTTT.

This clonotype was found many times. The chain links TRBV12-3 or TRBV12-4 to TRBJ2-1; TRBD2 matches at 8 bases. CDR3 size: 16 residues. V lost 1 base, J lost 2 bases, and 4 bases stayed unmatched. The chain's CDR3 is CASSLVGGRTYNEQFF. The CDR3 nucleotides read TGTGCCAGCAGTTTAGTTGGCGGGAGGACCTACAATGAGCAGTTCTTC.

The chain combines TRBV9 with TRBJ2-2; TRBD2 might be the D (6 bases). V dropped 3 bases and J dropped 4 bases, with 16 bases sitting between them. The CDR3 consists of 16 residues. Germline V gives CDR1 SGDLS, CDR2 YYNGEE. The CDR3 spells CASSARLDPATGELFF. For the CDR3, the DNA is TGTGCCAGCAGCGCTAGACTAGATCCCGCCACCGGGGAGCTGTTTTTT.

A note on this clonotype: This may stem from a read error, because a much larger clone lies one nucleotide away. In nucleotides, the CDR3 is TGTGCCAGCAGCAATACCGGGACTAGCGGGAGAGGTGAGCAGTACTTC. This translates into CASSNTGTSGRGEQYF. J is TRBJ2-7 and V is TRBV9; the match to TRBD2 covers 14 bases. This CDR3 is 16 amino acids long. V shed 4 bases, J shed 7 bases, and the junction held 10 bases outside the gene matches. Germline CDR1 is SGDLS and CDR2 is YYNGEE.

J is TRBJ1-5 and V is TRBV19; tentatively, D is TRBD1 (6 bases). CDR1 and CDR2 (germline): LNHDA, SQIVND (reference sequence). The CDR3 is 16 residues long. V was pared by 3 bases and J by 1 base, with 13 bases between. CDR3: CASSIRGGLSNQPQHF. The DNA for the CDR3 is TGTGCCAGTAGTATCAGGGGCGGTTTGAGCAATCAGCCCCAGCATTTT.

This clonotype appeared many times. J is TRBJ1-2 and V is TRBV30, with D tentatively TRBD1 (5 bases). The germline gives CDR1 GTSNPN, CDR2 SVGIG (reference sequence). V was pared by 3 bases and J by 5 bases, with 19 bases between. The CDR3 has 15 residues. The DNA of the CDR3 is TGTGCCTGGAGGGGAGGGGAGGCCCTTCTGTATGGCTACACCTTC. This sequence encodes CAWRGGEALLYGYTF.

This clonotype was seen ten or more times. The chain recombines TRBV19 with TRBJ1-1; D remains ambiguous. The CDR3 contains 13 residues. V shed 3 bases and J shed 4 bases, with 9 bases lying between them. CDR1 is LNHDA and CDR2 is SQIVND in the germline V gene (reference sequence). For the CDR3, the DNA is TGTGCCAGTAGTATTCAGGATGGCACTGAAGCTTTCTTT. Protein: CASSIQDGTEAFF.

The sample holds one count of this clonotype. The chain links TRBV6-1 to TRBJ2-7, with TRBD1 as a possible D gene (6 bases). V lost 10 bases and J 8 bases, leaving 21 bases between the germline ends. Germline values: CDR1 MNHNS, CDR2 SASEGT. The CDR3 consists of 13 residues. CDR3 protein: CATQSNRESKQYF. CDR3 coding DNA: TGTGCCACCCAGTCAAACAGGGAATCCAAGCAGTACTTC.

The CDR3 is CASSIGTSGRFSYNEQFF. In nucleotides, the CDR3 is TGTGCCAGTAGTATCGGGACTAGCGGGAGGTTTTCCTACAATGAGCAGTTCTTC. The chain uses TRBV19 and TRBJ2-1; 15 nucleotides line up with TRBD2. The CDR3 runs 18 residues. Trimming removed 3 bases from V and 1 base from J; junction bases left unmatched: 4. In germline, CDR1 is LNHDA, CDR2 SQIVND (reference sequence).

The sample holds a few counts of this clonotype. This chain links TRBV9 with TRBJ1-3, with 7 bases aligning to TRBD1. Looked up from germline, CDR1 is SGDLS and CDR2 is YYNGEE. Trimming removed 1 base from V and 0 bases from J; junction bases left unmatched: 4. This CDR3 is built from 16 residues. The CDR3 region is CASSVQGGSSGNTIYF. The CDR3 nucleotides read TGTGCCAGCAGCGTACAGGGGGGGAGCTCTGGAAACACCATATATTTT.